This T cell receptor beta chain comes out of a study of T cell repertoires in cytomegalovirus infection. Overall study context: Evidence of both CMV infection and a matching HLA type came from public TCR beta signatures.

Of note for this clonotype: What it binds is not known.

TCRdb re-called the reads with MiXCR, one entry per CDR3 protein. The sample lists roughly 300,000 distinct CDR3 sequences; roughly 23% were seen once. CDR1 and CDR2 from the germline V gene are MNHEY and SVGEGT. Trimming pared 8 bases from V and 4 bases from J, leaving 9 bases between. This CDR3 is 13 amino acids long. Broader study findings: Cumulated frequencies of public TCR beta families served to identify carriers of CMV plus the relevant HLA. CMV-specific HLA-C-restricted TCR beta clonotypes dominated the ex vivo response.

The chain combines TRBV6-2 or TRBV6-3 with TRBJ2-6; D call uncertain. The sequence derives from a human donor in good health (CMV status not recorded). Some clones in this sample may be carry-over from other donors' samples. The material sequenced was PBMCs. CDR3 sequence (DNA): TGTGCCAGCGACCGGCTGGGGGCCAACGTCCTGACTTTC. This codes for CASDRLGANVLTF.